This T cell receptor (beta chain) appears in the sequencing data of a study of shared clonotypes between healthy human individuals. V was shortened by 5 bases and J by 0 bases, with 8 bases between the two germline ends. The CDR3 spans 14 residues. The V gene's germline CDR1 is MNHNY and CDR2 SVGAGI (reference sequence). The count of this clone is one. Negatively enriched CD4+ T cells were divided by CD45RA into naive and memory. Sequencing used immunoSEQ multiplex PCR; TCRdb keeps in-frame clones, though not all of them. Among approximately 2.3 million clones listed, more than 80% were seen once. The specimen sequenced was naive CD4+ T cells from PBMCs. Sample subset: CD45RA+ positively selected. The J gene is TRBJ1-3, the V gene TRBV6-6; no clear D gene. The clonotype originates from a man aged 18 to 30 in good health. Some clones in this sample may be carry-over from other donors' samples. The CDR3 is CASSPPISGNTIYF. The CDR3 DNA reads TGTGCCAGCAGTCCCCCGATCTCTGGAAACACCATATATTTT.